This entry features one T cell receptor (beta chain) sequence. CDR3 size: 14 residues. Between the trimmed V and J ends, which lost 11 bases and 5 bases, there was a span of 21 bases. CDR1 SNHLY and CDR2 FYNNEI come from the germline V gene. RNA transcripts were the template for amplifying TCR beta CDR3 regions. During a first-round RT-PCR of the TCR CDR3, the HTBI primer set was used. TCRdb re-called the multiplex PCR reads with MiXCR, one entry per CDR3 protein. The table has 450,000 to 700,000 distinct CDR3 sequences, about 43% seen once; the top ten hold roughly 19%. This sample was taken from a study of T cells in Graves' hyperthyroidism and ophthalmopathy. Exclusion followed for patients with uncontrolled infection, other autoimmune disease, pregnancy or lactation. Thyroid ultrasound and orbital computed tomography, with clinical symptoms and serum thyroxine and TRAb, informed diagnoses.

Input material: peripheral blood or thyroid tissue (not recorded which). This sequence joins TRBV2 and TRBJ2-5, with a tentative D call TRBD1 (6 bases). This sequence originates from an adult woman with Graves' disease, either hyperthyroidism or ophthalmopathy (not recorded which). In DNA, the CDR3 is TGTGCCTGGAGCCCGGGACAAGGAATGGAGACCCAGTACTTC. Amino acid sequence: CAWSPGQGMETQYF.